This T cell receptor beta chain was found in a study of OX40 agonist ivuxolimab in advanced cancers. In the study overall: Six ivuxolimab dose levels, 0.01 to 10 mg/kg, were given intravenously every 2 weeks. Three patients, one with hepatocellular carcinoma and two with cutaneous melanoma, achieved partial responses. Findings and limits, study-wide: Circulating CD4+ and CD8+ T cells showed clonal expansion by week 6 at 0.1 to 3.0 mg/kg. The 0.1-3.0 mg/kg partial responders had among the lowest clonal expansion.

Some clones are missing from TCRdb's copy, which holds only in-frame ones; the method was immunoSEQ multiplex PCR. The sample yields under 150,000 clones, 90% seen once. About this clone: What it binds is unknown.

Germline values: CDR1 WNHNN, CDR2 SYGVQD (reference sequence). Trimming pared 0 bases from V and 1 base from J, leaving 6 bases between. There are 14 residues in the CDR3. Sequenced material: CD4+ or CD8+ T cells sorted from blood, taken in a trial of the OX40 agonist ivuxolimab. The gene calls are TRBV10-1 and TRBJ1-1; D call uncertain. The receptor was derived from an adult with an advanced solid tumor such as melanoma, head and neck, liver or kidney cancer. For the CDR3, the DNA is TGCGCCAGCAGTGAGTCCCCCAGGAACACTGAAGCTTTCTTT. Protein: CASSESPRNTEAFF.